The TCR beta chain described here comes from a study of shared clonotypes between healthy human individuals. Study-wide results and caveats: Blood was the only sampled material, and tissue repertoires likely differ. Enrolling few donors narrowed the genetic and exposure-history diversity that was represented.

Genomic DNA belonging to each subset was distributed in equal measure over several immunoSEQ plates. TCRdb's copy holds only in-frame clones and misses some; the assay was immunoSEQ multiplex PCR. The table includes about 490,000 clones, 76% detected once. Each of the donors was a healthy adult who was HIV-negative and had not had a recent acute infection or vaccination. This clone has just a few counts. Antigen specificity is unknown. Other nucleotide sequences in the sample specify the same CDR3. V gave up 6 bases and J gave up 3 bases, with 11 bases separating them. In germline, CDR1 is KGHSH, CDR2 LQKENI. This CDR3 comprises 13 residues.

The receptor comes from a woman in her forties in good health. Some clones in this sample may be carry-over from other donors' samples. This chain uses TRBV18 with TRBJ1-1, with a weak D call TRBD1 (5 bases). Material for sequencing was PBMCs. The CDR3 reads CASSQGRDTEAFF. In nucleotides, the CDR3 is TGTGCCAGCTCCCAGGGCAGGGACACTGAAGCTTTCTTT.